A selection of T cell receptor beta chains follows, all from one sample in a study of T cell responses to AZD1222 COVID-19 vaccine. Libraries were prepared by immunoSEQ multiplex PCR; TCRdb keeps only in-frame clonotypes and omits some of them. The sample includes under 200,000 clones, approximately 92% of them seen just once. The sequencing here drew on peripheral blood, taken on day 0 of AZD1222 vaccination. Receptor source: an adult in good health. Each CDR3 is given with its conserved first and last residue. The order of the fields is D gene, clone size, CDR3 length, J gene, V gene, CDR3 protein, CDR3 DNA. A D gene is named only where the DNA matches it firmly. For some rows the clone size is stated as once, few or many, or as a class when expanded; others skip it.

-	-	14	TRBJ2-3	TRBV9	CASSVRSVTDTQYF	TGTGCCAGCAGCGTAAGATCTGTTACAGATACGCAGTATTTT
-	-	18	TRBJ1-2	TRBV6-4	CASSTRGSHLSFNYGYTF	TGTGCCAGCAGTACTCGGGGCAGCCATCTATCTTTTAACTATGGCTACACCTTC
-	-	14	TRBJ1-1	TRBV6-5	CASSGLRVNTEAFF	TGTGCCAGTTCCGGACTGAGGGTGAACACTGAAGCTTTCTTT
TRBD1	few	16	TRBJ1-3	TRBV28	CASSSGQGADGNTIYF	TGTGCCAGCAGTTCGGGACAGGGGGCTGATGGAAACACCATATATTTT
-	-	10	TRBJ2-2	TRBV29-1	CSAVAGELFF	TGCAGCGCGGTAGCCGGGGAGCTGTTTTTT
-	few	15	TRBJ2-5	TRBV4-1	CASSQERGAGETQYF	TGCGCCAGCAGCCAAGAAAGGGGGGCGGGAGAGACCCAGTACTTC
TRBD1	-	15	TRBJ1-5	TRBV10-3	CASTQGVESNQPQHF	TGTGCCAGTACACAGGGGGTAGAGAGCAATCAGCCCCAGCATTTT
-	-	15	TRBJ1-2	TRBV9	CASSVEGATYYGYTF	TGTGCCAGCAGCGTAGAAGGGGCGACTTACTATGGCTACACCTTC
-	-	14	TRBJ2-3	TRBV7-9	CASSFRGDPDTQYF	TGTGCCAGCAGCTTCAGGGGGGATCCAGATACGCAGTATTTT
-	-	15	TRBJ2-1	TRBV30	CAWSVRGSSYNEQFF	TGTGCCTGGAGTGTAAGGGGAAGCTCCTACAATGAGCAGTTCTTC
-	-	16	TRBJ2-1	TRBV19	CASSIDQGGTYNEQFF	TGTGCCAGTAGTATAGATCAGGGGGGGACCTACAATGAGCAGTTCTTC
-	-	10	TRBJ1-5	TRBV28	CASGGQPQHF	TGTGCCAGCGGAGGGCAGCCCCAGCATTTT
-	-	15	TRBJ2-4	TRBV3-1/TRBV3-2	CASSQAGTAKNIQYF	TGTGCCAGCAGCCAAGCTGGCACGGCCAAAAACATTCAGTACTTC
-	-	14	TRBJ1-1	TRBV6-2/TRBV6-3	CASSLDRPLFEAFF	TGTGCCAGCAGTTTAGACAGGCCCCTCTTTGAAGCTTTCTTT
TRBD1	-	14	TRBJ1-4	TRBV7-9	CASSLSGGDEKLFF	TGTGCCAGCAGCTTATCAGGGGGGGATGAAAAACTGTTTTTT
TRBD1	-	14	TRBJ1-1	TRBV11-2	CASSLAGQILEAFF	TGTGCCAGCAGCTTAGCGGGACAGATACTTGAAGCTTTCTTT
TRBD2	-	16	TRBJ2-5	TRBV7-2	CASSSRLAGSPETQYF	TGTGCCAGCAGCTCCAGACTAGCGGGGAGCCCAGAGACCCAGTACTTC
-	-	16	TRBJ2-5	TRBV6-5	CASSYSTNEVTETQYF	TGTGCCAGCAGTTACTCTACCAACGAAGTGACAGAGACCCAGTACTTC
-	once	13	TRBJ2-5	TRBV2	CASSPQPQETQYF	TGTGCCAGCAGTCCACAGCCACAAGAGACCCAGTACTTC
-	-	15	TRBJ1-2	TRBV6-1	CASSEGQPGRVGYTF	TGTGCCAGCAGTGAGGGTCAGCCAGGGCGGGTTGGCTACACCTTC
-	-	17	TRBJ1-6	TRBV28	CASSPTARSSYNSPLHF	TGTGCCAGCAGTCCGACGGCTCGTAGCTCCTATAATTCACCCCTCCACTTT
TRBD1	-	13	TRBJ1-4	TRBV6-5	CASRGTEGTKLFF	TGTGCCAGCAGAGGGACAGAAGGGACGAAGCTGTTTTTT
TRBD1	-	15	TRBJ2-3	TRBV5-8	CASSRGQGATDTQYF	TGTGCCAGCAGCCGGGGACAGGGGGCGACAGATACGCAGTATTTT
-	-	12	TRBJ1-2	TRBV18	CASSPGVGGYTF	TGTGCCAGCTCACCAGGGGTGGGTGGCTACACCTTC
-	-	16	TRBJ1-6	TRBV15	CATSSGGSSDNSPLHF	TGTGCCACCAGCAGTGGTGGGAGCAGTGATAATTCACCCCTCCACTTT
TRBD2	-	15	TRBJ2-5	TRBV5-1	CASSFFSSGQETQYF	TGCGCCAGCAGCTTTTTTTCTAGCGGGCAAGAGACCCAGTACTTC
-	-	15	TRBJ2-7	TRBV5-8	CASSSSGHQVYEQYF	TGTGCCAGCAGCTCATCGGGACACCAAGTCTACGAGCAGTACTTC
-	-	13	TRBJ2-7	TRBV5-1	CASSLSASYEQYF	TGCGCCAGCAGCCTGTCGGCTAGCTACGAGCAGTACTTC
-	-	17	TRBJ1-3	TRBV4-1	CASSPDSSGFSGNTIYF	TGCGCCAGCAGCCCTGACAGCTCCGGCTTCTCTGGAAACACCATATATTTT
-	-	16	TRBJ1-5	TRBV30	CAWSKYGFYSNQPQHF	TGTGCCTGGAGTAAATACGGTTTCTATAGCAATCAGCCCCAGCATTTT
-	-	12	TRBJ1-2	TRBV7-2	CASSLLSRGYTF	TGTGCCAGCAGCTTATTATCGCGGGGCTACACCTTC
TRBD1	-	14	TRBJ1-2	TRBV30	CAWSVSPGGYGYTF	TGTGCCTGGAGTGTATCCCCAGGGGGTTATGGCTACACCTTC
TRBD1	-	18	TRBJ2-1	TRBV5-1	CASSRDRGLGGGYNEQFF	TGCGCCAGCAGCCGGGACAGGGGACTTGGTGGAGGCTACAATGAGCAGTTCTTC
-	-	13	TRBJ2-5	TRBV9	CASSVGRKETQYF	TGTGCCAGCAGCGTAGGTAGAAAAGAGACCCAGTACTTC
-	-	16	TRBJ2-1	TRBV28	CASSSLGRSSYNEQFF	TGTGCCAGCAGTTCCTTGGGACGTAGCTCCTACAATGAGCAGTTCTTC
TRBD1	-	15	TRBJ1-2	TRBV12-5	CASGFHRDRVYGYTF	TGTGCTAGTGGTTTCCACCGGGACAGGGTTTATGGCTACACCTTC
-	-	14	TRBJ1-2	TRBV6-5	CASTPTGPIYGYTF	TGTGCCAGCACTCCCACAGGGCCCATCTATGGCTACACCTTC
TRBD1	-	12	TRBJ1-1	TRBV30	CAYQGGNTEAFF	TGTGCCTATCAGGGGGGGAACACTGAAGCTTTCTTT
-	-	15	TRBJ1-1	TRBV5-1	CASSVPGQMDTEAFF	TGCGCCAGCAGCGTACCGGGACAAATGGACACTGAAGCTTTCTTT
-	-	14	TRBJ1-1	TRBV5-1	CASSLVLADTEAFF	TGCGCCAGCAGCTTGGTTCTTGCGGACACTGAAGCTTTCTTT
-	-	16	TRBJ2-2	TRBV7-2	CASSPRRGPNTGELFF	TGTGCCAGCAGCCCGAGACGGGGGCCTAACACCGGGGAGCTGTTTTTT
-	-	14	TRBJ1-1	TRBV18	CASSAQGQDTEAFF	TGTGCCAGCTCGGCGCAGGGGCAGGACACTGAAGCTTTCTTT
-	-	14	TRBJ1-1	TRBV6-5	CASSYLAGEGEAFF	TGTGCCAGCAGTTACTTGGCAGGGGAGGGTGAAGCTTTCTTT
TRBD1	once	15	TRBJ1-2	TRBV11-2	CASSPLTGRGHGYTF	TGTGCCAGCAGCCCGTTGACAGGGAGAGGGCATGGCTACACCTTC
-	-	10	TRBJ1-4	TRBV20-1	CSARGEKLFF	TGCAGTGCTAGAGGTGAAAAACTGTTTTTT